These T cell receptor beta chains were read from a single sample in a study of control samples from healthy donors and cancer patients. Using immunoSEQ multiplex PCR, the repertoire was profiled, and TCRdb retains in-frame clones only, with some absent. The data hold approximately 140,000 clones, with roughly 90% observed a single time. The sequenced sample consisted of blood. The origin of the receptors is a man younger than 45 in good health. CDR3s include the opening cysteine and the closing phenylalanine or tryptophan. The D gene is left open where the match is weak. A clone size is listed for some rows: how often the clone was seen (once, few, many), or a class if it is expanded.

d_call: TRBD2; clone_size: -; v_call: TRBV3-1/TRBV3-2; j_call: TRBJ2-1; cdr3_nt: TGTGCCAGCACCCGACTAGCGGGAGGCGATGAGCAGTTCTTC; cdr3_aa: CASTRLAGGDEQFF
d_call: TRBD2; clone_size: -; v_call: TRBV6-6; j_call: TRBJ2-1; cdr3_nt: TGTGCCAGCAGTCCCCCGACTAGCGGGAACCGAAATGAGCAGTTCTTC; cdr3_aa: CASSPPTSGNRNEQFF
d_call: -; clone_size: -; v_call: TRBV30; j_call: TRBJ1-5; cdr3_nt: TGTGCCTGGAGTCATACAGGGAATCAGCCCCAGCATTTT; cdr3_aa: CAWSHTGNQPQHF
d_call: -; clone_size: -; v_call: TRBV30; j_call: TRBJ2-3; cdr3_nt: TGTGCCTGGAGCCCTCCTCCATCAGATACGCAGTATTTT; cdr3_aa: CAWSPPPSDTQYF
d_call: -; clone_size: -; v_call: TRBV4-3; j_call: TRBJ2-5; cdr3_nt: TGCGCCAGCAGCCAACAAGGGGGGAGAGAGACCCAGTACTTC; cdr3_aa: CASSQQGGRETQYF
d_call: -; clone_size: -; v_call: TRBV20-1; j_call: TRBJ2-1; cdr3_nt: TGCAGTGCTAATGACTGGCCTCGTAATGAGCAGTTCTTC; cdr3_aa: CSANDWPRNEQFF
d_call: TRBD2; clone_size: -; v_call: TRBV10-3; j_call: TRBJ2-7; cdr3_nt: TGTGCCATCAATAGCGGGTACGAGCAGTACTTC; cdr3_aa: CAINSGYEQYF
d_call: TRBD2; clone_size: -; v_call: TRBV15; j_call: TRBJ2-3; cdr3_nt: TGTGCCACCGAGCGGGATGGTACAGATACGCAGTATTTT; cdr3_aa: CATERDGTDTQYF
d_call: TRBD1; clone_size: -; v_call: TRBV7-3; j_call: TRBJ2-5; cdr3_nt: TGTGCCAGCAGCCTAGGGGACAGGGATTTTGAGACCCAGTACTTC; cdr3_aa: CASSLGDRDFETQYF
d_call: -; clone_size: -; v_call: TRBV19; j_call: TRBJ1-2; cdr3_nt: TGTGCCAGTAGTCCGACAGGAGCCTATGGCTACACCTTC; cdr3_aa: CASSPTGAYGYTF
d_call: TRBD1; clone_size: -; v_call: TRBV3-1/TRBV3-2; j_call: TRBJ1-6; cdr3_nt: TGTGCCAGCAGCCAAGGTGGACAGGCCGTGGGTTCACCCCTCCACTTT; cdr3_aa: CASSQGGQAVGSPLHF
d_call: -; clone_size: -; v_call: TRBV18; j_call: TRBJ1-2; cdr3_nt: TGTGCCAGCTCACCCACGGCCCTTCAGGGCAACTATGGCTACACCTTC; cdr3_aa: CASSPTALQGNYGYTF
d_call: -; clone_size: -; v_call: TRBV4-3; j_call: TRBJ2-1; cdr3_nt: TGCGCCAGCAGCCAAGATGAGGGGGGCTATGAGCAGTTCTTC; cdr3_aa: CASSQDEGGYEQFF
d_call: -; clone_size: -; v_call: TRBV12-3/TRBV12-4; j_call: TRBJ1-5; cdr3_nt: TGTGCCAGCAGTTTAGCTGGCAATCAGCCCCAGCATTTT; cdr3_aa: CASSLAGNQPQHF
d_call: TRBD2; clone_size: -; v_call: TRBV19; j_call: TRBJ2-1; cdr3_nt: TGTGCCAGTAGTATTAGTCTTGTGACTAGCGTTTTCAGTGAGCAGTTCTTC; cdr3_aa: CASSISLVTSVFSEQFF
d_call: -; clone_size: -; v_call: TRBV19; j_call: TRBJ2-1; cdr3_nt: TGTGCCAGTAGTATTGGGTTCAATGAGCAGTTCTTC; cdr3_aa: CASSIGFNEQFF
d_call: -; clone_size: -; v_call: TRBV7-9; j_call: TRBJ1-1; cdr3_nt: TGTGCCACCGGGCGGCTGTACACTGAAGCTTTCTTT; cdr3_aa: CATGRLYTEAFF
d_call: -; clone_size: once; v_call: TRBV6-6; j_call: TRBJ1-1; cdr3_nt: TGTGCCAGCGGGAGGGAGAACACTGAAGCTTTCTTT; cdr3_aa: CASGRENTEAFF
d_call: TRBD1; clone_size: -; v_call: TRBV7-8; j_call: TRBJ2-5; cdr3_nt: TGTGCCAGCAGCCCGAGACTACCCTCACAGGGGGGCCAGTACTTC; cdr3_aa: CASSPRLPSQGGQYF
d_call: -; clone_size: -; v_call: TRBV29-1; j_call: TRBJ1-2; cdr3_nt: TGCAGCGTCCCGAAGAGGGGATTTGGCTACACCTTC; cdr3_aa: CSVPKRGFGYTF
d_call: -; clone_size: once; v_call: TRBV6-2/TRBV6-3; j_call: TRBJ1-1; cdr3_nt: TGTGCCAGCAGTTACTCCCGGGTTACTGAAGCTTTCTTT; cdr3_aa: CASSYSRVTEAFF
d_call: -; clone_size: -; v_call: TRBV19; j_call: TRBJ2-7; cdr3_nt: TGTGCCAGTAGTAACGGGATAACCTACGAGCAGTACTTC; cdr3_aa: CASSNGITYEQYF
d_call: TRBD2; clone_size: -; v_call: TRBV28; j_call: TRBJ2-4; cdr3_nt: TGTGCCAGCGGTACCACCCCCGGGAGGGGGAACATTCAGTACTTC; cdr3_aa: CASGTTPGRGNIQYF
d_call: -; clone_size: -; v_call: TRBV19; j_call: TRBJ1-2; cdr3_nt: TGTGCCAGTAGTGCCATGGATCCGCCGATGGTACGGACCTTC; cdr3_aa: CASSAMDPPMVRTF
d_call: -; clone_size: -; v_call: TRBV6-5; j_call: TRBJ2-1; cdr3_nt: TGTGCCAGCAACGAAGGGAGGAGCTCCTACAATGAGCAGTTCTTC; cdr3_aa: CASNEGRSSYNEQFF
d_call: -; clone_size: once; v_call: TRBV30; j_call: TRBJ2-6; cdr3_nt: TGTGCCTGGAGGCCAAGGGGAGCTGGGGCCAACGTCCTGACTTTC; cdr3_aa: CAWRPRGAGANVLTF
d_call: -; clone_size: -; v_call: TRBV7-2; j_call: TRBJ1-1; cdr3_nt: TGTGCCAGCAGCTTAGCTCGGGGGACTCAAGCTTTCTTT; cdr3_aa: CASSLARGTQAFF
d_call: -; clone_size: -; v_call: TRBV2; j_call: TRBJ1-3; cdr3_nt: TGTGCCAGCAATCTCAGGATAGGAAACACCATATATTTT; cdr3_aa: CASNLRIGNTIYF
d_call: -; clone_size: -; v_call: TRBV3-1/TRBV3-2; j_call: TRBJ2-5; cdr3_nt: TGTGCCAGCAGCCACGTAGGAGGCCCCGCAGAGACCCAGTACTTC; cdr3_aa: CASSHVGGPAETQYF
d_call: TRBD1; clone_size: -; v_call: TRBV6-2/TRBV6-3; j_call: TRBJ1-4; cdr3_nt: TGTGCCAGCAGCCCCGGGACAGGGGGTAATGAAAAACTGTTTTTT; cdr3_aa: CASSPGTGGNEKLFF